The clone carrying this T cell receptor (beta chain) has a handful of counts. What it binds is not known. The data were obtained in a study of CD8 T cells in ankylosing spondylitis. Study observations and caveats: Ankylosing spondylitis blood appeared to be characterized by a TCR beta motif of eight or nine highly homologous variants. Significant enrichment of disease-linked clones was reported in matched ankylosing spondylitis synovial fluid. Relatively rare in peripheral blood, disease-linked clones were also CD8+. Earlier literature documents some of the motif variants in reactive arthritis synovial fluid and blood.

Construction of TCR beta libraries was performed using quantitative 5'-RACE with molecular barcodes. TCRdb re-called the 5' RACE reads with MiXCR, one entry per CDR3 protein. This sample has about 450,000 distinct CDR3 sequences, with roughly a quarter found just once. This CDR3 is built from 15 residues. Germline V CDR1 and CDR2: MNHEY, SVGAGI. The trim removed 0 bases at V and 8 bases at J, leaving 8 bases unmatched. The sample was blood, either unsorted or a sorted T cell fraction (not recorded which). This chain connects TRBV6-5 to TRBJ2-5, with 8 bases lining up with TRBD1. The sequence was collected from a male donor with ankylosing spondylitis. In DNA form, the CDR3 reads TGTGCCAGCAGTTACTCGACCGGACAGGGTCTTACCCAGTACTTC. Residues: CASSYSTGQGLTQYF.